The source of this T cell receptor (beta chain) is a study of OX40 agonist ivuxolimab in advanced cancers. At the level of the study: Patients were infused with ivuxolimab every 2 weeks at 0.01 to 10 mg/kg.

The table came from immunoSEQ multiplex PCR; TCRdb's copy has only in-frame clones and leaves some out. The data contain about 91,000 clones, around 87% of them singletons. The sample consisted of CD4+ or CD8+ T cells sorted from blood, taken in a trial of the OX40 agonist ivuxolimab. This receptor was identified in an adult with an advanced solid tumor such as melanoma, head and neck, liver or kidney cancer.

In DNA, the CDR3 is TGTGCCAGCAGAGCCGGACTAGCGGGAGGTAACAATGAGCAGTTCTTC. Translation: CASRAGLAGGNNEQFF. The chain carries TRBV7-9 and TRBJ2-1; 14 positions match TRBD2. CDR1 SEHNR and CDR2 FQNEAQ come from the germline V gene (reference sequence). The CDR3 runs 16 residues. V lost 6 bases to trimming and J lost 5 bases; unmatched junction nucleotides: 6. Using reference TRBV7-9 and TRBJ2-1 for the parts outside the CDR3, the full variable domain is DTGVSQNPRHKITKRGQNVTFRCDPISEHNRLYWYRQTLGQGPEFLTYFQNEAQLEKSRLLSDRFSAERPKGSFSTLEIQRTEQGDSAMYLCASRAGLAGGNNEQFFGPGTRLTVL.